Presented here are 7 T cell receptor beta chains from one specimen sequenced in a study of identical twins. In TCRdb, the 5' RACE reads were re-called with MiXCR into one record per CDR3 protein. The sample has hundreds of thousands of distinct CDR3 sequences; roughly 6% are singletons. The sequenced sample consisted of naive T cells sorted from blood. These receptors came from a man aged 18 to 30 in good health.

This chain joins TRBV28 and TRBJ2-7; the D is unclear. The V end lost 7 bases, the J end lost 3 bases, and 13 bases lay between the germline ends. The CDR3 runs to 13 residues. Germline-derived CDR1 and CDR2 are MDHEN and SYDVKM. The CDR3 coding sequence is TGTGCCAGCACCCTCTCGGCGAGCTACGAGCAGTACTTC. Its translation: CASTLSASYEQYF.

This clonotype was counted between two and nine times. The V call is TRBV7-2, the J call TRBJ2-5; unclear D gene. The V gene lost 1 base and the J gene lost 3 bases, with 12 bases spanning the gap. The CDR3 consists of 15 residues. Germline lookup yields CDR1 SGHTA and CDR2 FQGNSA. Written as DNA, the CDR3 is TGTGCCAGCAGCTTAGTACCGACAAACAAAGAGACCCAGTACTTC. This gives the protein CASSLVPTNKETQYF. Using reference TRBV7-2 and TRBJ2-5 for the parts outside the CDR3, the full variable domain is GAGVSQSPSNKVTEKGKDVELRCDPISGHTALYWYRQSLGQGLEFLIYFQGNSAPDKSGLPSDRFSAERTGGSVSTLTIQRTQQEDSAVYLCASSLVPTNKETQYFGPGTRLLVL.

This clonotype has at least ten counts. The chain is built from TRBV24-1 and TRBJ2-1; D unclear. Trimming stripped 2 bases from V and 3 bases from J, with 13 bases between. CDR3 length: 16 residues. Germline lookup yields CDR1 KGHDR and CDR2 SFDVKD. CDR3 DNA: TGTGCCACCAGTGATTATACGGTCCGCGGCTACAATGAGCAGTTCTTC. Translation: CATSDYTVRGYNEQFF.

The chain recombines TRBV5-1 with TRBJ2-1; D unresolved. There are 14 residues in the CDR3. CDR1 and CDR2 (germline): SGHRS, YFSETQ. Trimming stripped 2 bases from V and 5 bases from J, with 11 bases between. Here the CDR3 DNA reads TGCGCCAGCAGCTTAAAAGGGTTCGACAATGAGCAGTTCTTC. This gives the protein CASSLKGFDNEQFF.

The chain combines TRBV6-1 with TRBJ1-4; the match to TRBD1 covers 8 bases. V shed 3 bases and J 8 bases; nucleotides not matched to a gene: 8. Germline V gives CDR1 MNHNS, CDR2 SASEGT. The CDR3 spans 15 residues. The CDR3 DNA reads TGTGCCAGCAGTGATAGCCTTTGGGACAGGGAAAAACTGTTTTTT. It is translated as CASSDSLWDREKLFF.

At least ten counts were recorded for this clonotype. V and J are TRBV6-5 and TRBJ2-7, with D tentatively TRBD2 (5 bases). Trimming left V 0 bases short and J 0 bases short, with 12 bases between. Per germline, CDR1 MNHEY and CDR2 SVGAGI. This CDR3 contains 16 residues. CDR3 bases: TGTGCCAGCAGTTACTCGATTACGGGAAGCTCCTACGAGCAGTACTTC. As protein: CASSYSITGSSYEQYF.

This chain connects TRBV12-3 or TRBV12-4 to TRBJ2-7, with D perhaps TRBD1 or TRBD2 (5 bases each). The CDR3 is 14 amino acids. Between the trimmed V and J ends, which lost 7 bases and 2 bases, there was a span of 15 bases. The CDR3 reads CASTAPQGPYEQYF. The CDR3 DNA follows: TGTGCCAGCACCGCCCCTCAGGGACCCTACGAGCAGTACTTC.